These 5 T cell receptor beta chains were all obtained from the same sample, sequenced in a study of PD-L1 blockade in urothelial cancer. Using immunoSEQ multiplex PCR, the repertoire was profiled, and TCRdb retains in-frame clones only, with some absent. The profile shows about 81,000 clones, around 89% of them singletons. Time point denoted: pretreatment peripheral blood. The sample in question was PBMCs, obtained around atezolizumab (anti-PD-L1) treatment. The receptors derive from a woman aged 80 or over with urothelial cancer.

The V gene is TRBV9, the J gene TRBJ1-2, with TRBD1 matching 7 bases. The germline CDR1 and CDR2 sequences are SGDLS and YYNGEE. This CDR3 is 16 amino acids long. The trim removed 4 bases at V and 4 bases at J, leaving 13 bases unmatched. Written as DNA, the CDR3 is TGTGCCAGCAGCCCCCGGGAGGGGGCGCGGATCTATGGCTACACCTTC. It specifies CASSPREGARIYGYTF.

The V call is TRBV18, the J call TRBJ1-1; perhaps TRBD1 as D (6 bases). The CDR3 runs 16 residues. Deletions cut 3 bases from V and 1 base from J, with 15 bases between. Germline V lookup: CDR1 KGHSH, CDR2 LQKENI. The CDR3 nucleotides read TGTGCCAGCTCACCCCCGCAGGGGCTCAGGAACACTGAAGCTTTCTTT. Its translation: CASSPPQGLRNTEAFF. The variable domain in full, with the rest retrieved from reference TRBV18 and TRBJ1-1, is NAGVMQNPRHLVRRRGQEARLRCSPMKGHSHVYWYRQLPEEGLKFMVYLQKENIIDESGMPKERFSAEFPKEGPSILRIQQVVRGDSAAYFCASSPPQGLRNTEAFFGQGTRLTVV.

The CDR3 sequence is CASSIDRGRGEKLFF. The DNA for the CDR3 is TGTGCCAGCAGCATTGACAGGGGGCGAGGTGAAAAACTGTTTTTT. The chain couples TRBV11-2 to TRBJ1-4, with TRBD1 identical over 10 bases. The CDR3 runs to 15 residues. After removal of 5 bases from V and 7 bases from J, the junction contained 7 bases not matched to a gene. Per the germline V gene, CDR1 is SGHAT and CDR2 is FQNNGV.

The rearrangement uses TRBV7-2 and TRBJ2-7; D remains ambiguous. Trimming removed 1 base at V and 5 bases at J, with 18 bases between. The CDR3 is 16 amino acids. Germline lookup yields CDR1 SGHTA and CDR2 FQGNSA. The CDR3 DNA sequence: TGTGCCAGCAGCTTAGAAGCGTCTCCGGTGTTCGACGAGCAGTACTTC. Translated, it gives CASSLEASPVFDEQYF.

CDR3 nucleotides: TGCGCCAGCAGCTTGGGGGGACTAGCGGGAGATCGTGAGCAGTACTTC. Translating gives CASSLGGLAGDREQYF. The chain joins TRBV5-1 to TRBJ2-7; TRBD2 matches 14 bases. J gave up 7 bases and V 0 bases, and 6 bases lay outside the gene matches. Germline values: CDR1 SGHRS, CDR2 YFSETQ. The CDR3 is 16 amino acids.